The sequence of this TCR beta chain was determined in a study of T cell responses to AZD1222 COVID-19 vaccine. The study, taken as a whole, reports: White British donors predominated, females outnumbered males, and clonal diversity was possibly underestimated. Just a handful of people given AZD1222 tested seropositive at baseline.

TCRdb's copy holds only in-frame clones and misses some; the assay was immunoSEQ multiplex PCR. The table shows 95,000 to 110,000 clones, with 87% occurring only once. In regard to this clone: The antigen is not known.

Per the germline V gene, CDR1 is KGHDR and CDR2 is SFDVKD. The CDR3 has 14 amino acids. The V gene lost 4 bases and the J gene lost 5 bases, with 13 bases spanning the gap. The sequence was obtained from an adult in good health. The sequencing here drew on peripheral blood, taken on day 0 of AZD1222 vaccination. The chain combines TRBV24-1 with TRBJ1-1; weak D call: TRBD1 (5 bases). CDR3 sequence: CATSEGGWGTEAFF. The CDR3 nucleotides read TGTGCCACCAGTGAGGGCGGATGGGGGACTGAAGCTTTCTTT.